What follows are 14 T cell receptor beta chains derived from one specimen sequenced in a study of monozygotic twins with inflammatory bowel disease. Reanalyzing the 5' RACE reads, TCRdb keeps one entry per CDR3 protein, without DNA. In total, the table holds more than 85,000 distinct CDR3 sequences. The sample consisted of blood. The origin of the receptors is a human donor with ulcerative colitis or Crohn's disease, or a healthy co-twin of an affected twin (not recorded which).

The rearrangement uses TRBV4-3 and TRBJ2-3; TCRdb indicates TRBD2, and absent DNA this call remains unverified. The CDR3 has 16 residues. Germline assignment: CDR1 LGHNA and CDR2 YSLEER. The CDR3 loop reads CASSQETSGYTDTQYF.

V is TRBV12-3 or TRBV12-4 and J is TRBJ2-7; the D call of TRBD1 rests on TCRdb alone, since no DNA is present to check it. CDR3 length: 16 amino acids. CDR3 protein: CASYERTGGGSYEQYF.

This chain joins TRBV7-2 and TRBJ2-7. There are 14 residues in the CDR3. Germline V lookup: CDR1 SGHTA, CDR2 FQGNSA. The CDR3 region is CASSSGPSSYEQYF. Together with reference TRBV7-2 and TRBJ2-7, the CDR3 gives the full variable domain: GAGVSQSPSNKVTEKGKDVELRCDPISGHTALYWYRQSLGQGLEFLIYFQGNSAPDKSGLPSDRFSAERTGGSVSTLTIQRTQQEDSAVYLCASSSGPSSYEQYFGPGTRLTVT.

The chain joins TRBV11-2 to TRBJ2-3; TCRdb designates TRBD1, a call that cannot be tested without DNA. The germline V gene has CDR1 SGHAT and CDR2 FQNNGV. The CDR3 contains 18 residues. The CDR3 sequence is CASSLLVTGTGGTDTQYF.

The chain is built from TRBV12-3 or TRBV12-4 and TRBJ2-5. The CDR3 sequence is 12 residues long. This chain's CDR3 is CASSLINGTQYF.

This sequence joins TRBV5-6 and TRBJ2-1. The CDR3 has 12 residues. Germline V lookup: CDR1 SGHDT, CDR2 YYEEEE. The CDR3 loop is CASSSVFYEQFF. Variable domain in full (rest from reference TRBV5-6 and TRBJ2-1): DAGVTQSPTHLIKTRGQQVTLRCSPKSGHDTVSWYQQALGQGPQFIFQYYEEEERQRGNFPDRFSGHQFPNYSSELNVNALLLGDSALYLCASSSVFYEQFFGPGTRLTVL.

J is TRBJ1-6 and V is TRBV30. Germline CDR1 GTSNPN, CDR2 SVGIG (reference sequence). The CDR3 consists of 13 residues. This CDR3 reads CAWSGPDNSPLHF.

The rearrangement links TRBV7-8 to TRBJ2-5; TCRdb calls TRBD2, which cannot be checked without DNA. The CDR3 has 13 residues. Germline CDR1 SGHVS, CDR2 FQNEAQ. CDR3 in amino acids: CASRDTSVETQYF.

V and J are TRBV5-1 and TRBJ2-3; there is no DNA to check the TCRdb D call of TRBD2. From germline, CDR1 is SGHRS and CDR2 YFSETQ. The CDR3 runs 14 residues. Here the CDR3 reads CASSRLAAGDTQYF. The whole variable domain, filled in from reference TRBV5-1 and TRBJ2-3, reads KAGVTQTPRYLIKTRGQQVTLSCSPISGHRSVSWYQQTPGQGLQFLFEYFSETQRNKGNFPGRFSGRQFSNSRSEMNVSTLELGDSALYLCASSRLAAGDTQYFGPGTRLTVL.

The gene calls are TRBV4-1 and TRBJ2-5; the TCRdb call, TRBD1, lacks DNA for checking. Germline CDR1 MGHRA, CDR2 YSYEKL. CDR3 length: 19 residues. CDR3 in amino acids: CASSQDWGGGAGYQETQYF.

J is TRBJ2-5 and V is TRBV20-1; TCRdb gives TRBD1 as the D gene, but with no DNA this cannot be confirmed. This CDR3 has 13 amino acids. Germline V lookup: CDR1 DFQATT, CDR2 SNEGSKA (reference sequence). CDR3 loop: CSAPPDGEETQYF.

V and J are TRBV3-1 and TRBJ1-2. Germline V gives CDR1 LGHDT, CDR2 YNNKEL (reference sequence). The CDR3 is made up of 14 amino acids. The CDR3: CASSQELDPYGYTF.

CDR3 residues: CASSFRQGDTEAFF. The J gene is TRBJ1-1, the V gene TRBV7-9; TCRdb's D call of TRBD1 is untestable without DNA. The CDR3 sequence is 14 residues long. Germline CDR1 is SEHNR and CDR2 is FQNEAQ (reference sequence).

J is TRBJ2-2 and V is TRBV12-3 or TRBV12-4; TCRdb's assignment of TRBD1 cannot be checked, as there is no DNA. The CDR3 totals 16 residues. This CDR3 reads CASSFRTGGNTGELFF.